The 21 T cell receptor beta chains below all came from one sample that was sequenced in a study of OX40 agonist ivuxolimab in advanced cancers. Method: immunoSEQ multiplex PCR; TCRdb's copy keeps in-frame clones and lacks some. This table holds 65,000 to 95,000 clones, roughly 87% found once. Material: CD4+ or CD8+ T cells sorted from blood, obtained in a trial of the OX40 agonist ivuxolimab. Receptors were obtained from an adult with an advanced solid tumor such as melanoma, head and neck, liver or kidney cancer.

This chain uses TRBV19 with TRBJ2-1; D perhaps matches TRBD2 (5 bases). The germline V gene encodes CDR1 LNHDA and CDR2 SQIVND (reference sequence). The ends were cut back, 5 bases at V and 7 bases at J, with 18 bases in the middle. This CDR3 spans 15 amino acids. In DNA, the CDR3 is TGTGCCAGTAGTTTGAGGCGCCGCACTAGTAATGAGCAGTTCTTC. Its protein product is CASSLRRRTSNEQFF.

This chain links TRBV14 with TRBJ2-3; TRBD2 might be the D (6 bases). V shed 5 bases and J shed 1 base, with 13 bases lying between them. Germline V gene data show CDR1 as SGHDN and CDR2 as FVKESK. The CDR3 loop spans 15 amino acids. CDR3 DNA sequence: TGTGCCAGCAGCAAACGGGGGTTTGGCACAGATACGCAGTATTTT. This sequence encodes CASSKRGFGTDTQYF.

The chain links TRBV7-2 to TRBJ2-1; 8 positions agree with TRBD2. CDR1 SGHTA and CDR2 FQGNSA come from the germline V gene. CDR3 length: 14 residues. The trim removed 3 bases at V and 6 bases at J, leaving 4 bases unmatched. The CDR3 here is CASSFAGTSNEQFF. In DNA, the CDR3 is TGTGCCAGCAGCTTTGCCGGGACTAGCAATGAGCAGTTCTTC.

The chain is built from TRBV28 and TRBJ1-4; the match to TRBD1 covers 8 bases. V was pared by 3 bases and J by 7 bases, with 4 bases of the junction left unmatched. Germline values: CDR1 MDHEN, CDR2 SYDVKM. The length of the CDR3 is 14 residues. The CDR3 protein is CASSFQGAGEKLFF. The CDR3, as DNA: TGTGCCAGCAGTTTTCAGGGGGCGGGTGAAAAACTGTTTTTT.

This chain joins TRBV10-1 and TRBJ2-3; D gene ambiguous. V was trimmed by 2 bases and J by 2 bases, leaving 11 bases between them. The CDR3 is 15 residues long. The V gene's germline CDR1 is WNHNN and CDR2 SYGVQD (reference sequence). This chain's CDR3 is CASSEGVQVTDTQYF. The CDR3 DNA sequence: TGCGCCAGCAGTGAGGGTGTGCAGGTCACAGATACGCAGTATTTT.

The chain links TRBV12-2 to TRBJ1-4. TRBV12-2 is flagged as a pseudogene. The CDR3 runs to 15 residues. The CDR3 bases are TGTGCAAGTCGCCCGGAGTCCGCAACTAATGAAAAACTGTTTTTT. Translated, it gives CASRPESATNEKLFF.

This chain connects TRBV19 to TRBJ1-1, with D perhaps matching TRBD1 (6 bases). CDR3 length equals 18 residues. Germline values: CDR1 LNHDA, CDR2 SQIVND (reference sequence). V was clipped by 3 bases and J by 1 base, with 21 bases between them. The CDR3 DNA follows: TGTGCCAGTAGTATGAAACCCAGGGGCGAATTATGGAACACTGAAGCTTTCTTT. Protein: CASSMKPRGELWNTEAFF.

The chain joins TRBV5-1 to TRBJ1-1; D gene ambiguous. With 6 bases removed from V and 0 bases from J, the gap between germline ends came to 9 bases. The CDR3 has 13 residues. The germline V gene has CDR1 SGHRS and CDR2 YFSETQ. The CDR3 loop reads CASMSTLNTEAFF. As DNA, the CDR3 is TGCGCCAGCATGAGCACATTGAACACTGAAGCTTTCTTT.

This chain uses TRBV5-1 with TRBJ1-1; tentatively, D is TRBD1 (6 bases). V lost 0 bases and J 7 bases, leaving 16 bases between the germline ends. The germline V gene encodes CDR1 SGHRS and CDR2 YFSETQ. This CDR3 has 15 amino acids. CDR3 amino acids: CASSLAPPGGLEAFF. For the CDR3, the DNA is TGCGCCAGCAGCTTGGCGCCGCCGGGGGGGCTTGAAGCTTTCTTT.

The CDR3 DNA is TGTGCCAGCAGGGGTATGGGAAATGAGCAGTTCTTC. It specifies CASRGMGNEQFF. V usage is TRBV28 and J usage is TRBJ2-1, with D unclear. Trimming stripped 6 bases from V and 7 bases from J, with 10 bases between. This CDR3 contains 12 residues. Germline V lookup: CDR1 MDHEN, CDR2 SYDVKM.

The chain recombines TRBV7-9 with TRBJ1-2, with unresolved D. V lost 7 bases, J lost 0 bases, and 12 bases lay in between. The CDR3 is 14 residues long. CDR1 SEHNR and CDR2 FQNEAQ come from the germline V gene (reference sequence). CDR3 sequence reads: CASIPREANYGYTF. Written as DNA, the CDR3 is TGTGCCAGCATACCCCGGGAAGCTAACTATGGCTACACCTTC.

This sequence joins TRBV28 and TRBJ2-4, with unresolved D. CDR3 length: 16 residues. Trimming pared 6 bases from V and 1 base from J, leaving 16 bases between. In germline, CDR1 is MDHEN, CDR2 SYDVKM. DNA for the CDR3: TGTGCCAGCAGCCCCACACCCGAAAAGGCCAAAAACATTCAGTACTTC. Its protein is CASSPTPEKAKNIQYF.

V usage is TRBV18 and J usage is TRBJ1-5; D uncertain. The length of the CDR3 is 14 residues. CDR1 and CDR2 (germline): KGHSH, LQKENI. V was shortened by 2 bases and J by 4 bases, with 9 bases between the two germline ends. The CDR3 DNA reads as TGTGCCAGCTCACCAGGAATTTCAAATCAGCCCCAGCATTTT. Translated, it gives CASSPGISNQPQHF.

The chain carries TRBV19 and TRBJ2-3, with TRBD2 identical over 9 bases. CDR3 length: 15 residues. V dropped 7 bases and J dropped 6; count of bases not matched to a gene: 11. Germline V gene lookup returns CDR1 LNHDA and CDR2 SQIVND (reference sequence). The CDR3 protein is CASTLSGSQSDTQYF. The CDR3 nucleotides are TGTGCCAGTACCCTTAGCGGGAGTCAGTCCGATACGCAGTATTTT.

The chain couples TRBV2 to TRBJ2-7; 13 positions agree with TRBD2. Germline CDR1 and CDR2: SNHLY and FYNNEI. V trimming: 4 bases; J trimming: 7 bases; junction bases outside the gene matches: 4. The CDR3 is 14 residues long. The chain's CDR3 is CASSGTSGGGEQYF. In DNA form, the CDR3 reads TGTGCCAGCAGTGGGACTAGCGGGGGAGGTGAGCAGTACTTC.

The chain carries TRBV13 and TRBJ2-7, with 8 positions matching TRBD1. CDR1 is PRHDT and CDR2 is FYEKMQ in the germline V gene (reference sequence). The CDR3 extends over 15 amino acids. The ends lost 0 bases at V and 3 bases at J; junction bases unmatched: 4. Here the CDR3 reads CASSLGGQGFYEQYF. CDR3 nucleotides: TGTGCCAGCAGCTTAGGCGGACAGGGCTTCTACGAGCAGTACTTC. The whole variable domain, filled in from reference TRBV13 and TRBJ2-7, reads AAGVIQSPRHLIKEKRETATLKCYPIPRHDTVYWYQQGPGQDPQFLISFYEKMQSDKGSIPDRFSAQQFSDYHSELNMSSLELGDSALYFCASSLGGQGFYEQYFGPGTRLTVT.

The chain joins TRBV28 to TRBJ2-3; 9 bases are a match to TRBD1. CDR3 length: 16 amino acids. From germline, CDR1 is MDHEN and CDR2 SYDVKM. The V segment lost 5 bases and the J segment 0 bases; nucleotides outside the gene matches: 6. CDR3 protein: CASSGDTGGSTDTQYF. The CDR3 DNA follows: TGTGCCAGCAGTGGGGATACAGGGGGCAGCACAGATACGCAGTATTTT. Drawing the rest from reference TRBV28 and TRBJ2-3, the complete variable domain is DVKVTQSSRYLVKRTGEKVFLECVQDMDHENMFWYRQDPGLGLRLIYFSYDVKMKEKGDIPEGYSVSREKKERFSLILESASTNQTSMYLCASSGDTGGSTDTQYFGPGTRLTVL.

V gene TRBV11-2 combines with J gene TRBJ2-3; 11 bases agree with TRBD2. Germline V gene sequence: CDR1 SGHAT, CDR2 FQNNGV. There are 15 residues in the CDR3. Trimming at V came to 5 bases and at J to 2 bases, leaving 3 bases not matched to a gene. CDR3: CASSQTSGATDTQYF. CDR3 nucleotide sequence: TGTGCCAGCAGCCAGACTAGCGGGGCCACAGATACGCAGTATTTT.

CDR3 DNA: TGTGCCAGCAGTGCGACAGGACGTTCCTCTGGAAACACCATATATTTT. This gives the protein CASSATGRSSGNTIYF. The chain couples TRBV6-1 to TRBJ1-3, with TRBD1 as a possible D gene (6 bases). The germline V gene has CDR1 MNHNS and CDR2 SASEGT. This CDR3 is 16 amino acids long. With 4 bases removed from V and 0 bases from J, the gap between germline ends came to 13 bases.

The chain combines TRBV10-1 with TRBJ2-5; D not certain. Germline V gene data show CDR1 as WNHNN and CDR2 as SYGVQD (reference sequence). The CDR3 contains 11 residues. V gave up 3 bases and J gave up 5 bases, with 4 bases separating them. DNA of the CDR3: TGCGCCAGCAGTGATGAGGAGACCCAGTACTTC. Protein: CASSDEETQYF.

This rearrangement joins TRBV29-1 to TRBJ2-7, with 8 bases aligning to TRBD1. The germline CDR1 and CDR2 sequences are SQVTM and ANQGSEA. V shed 1 base, J shed 1 base, and the junction held 9 bases outside the gene matches. The CDR3 length is 16 residues. The CDR3 DNA follows: TGCAGCGTTGAAGCCCGTGGACAGGGCCCTTCCTACGAGCAGTACTTC. This codes for CSVEARGQGPSYEQYF.